Listed here is a single T cell receptor beta chain. Losses at the gene ends were 7 bases for V and 2 bases for J; bases not matched to a gene: 6. This CDR3 is 14 amino acids long. Germline V gene data show CDR1 as LNHDA and CDR2 as SQIVND (reference sequence). These data originate in a study of blood T cell repertoires in COVID-19. Study summary: Some COVID-19 samples were acute and others convalescent; all came from the United States, Italy and Spain. PBMCs, B-cell-depleted T cells, or T cells provided the cDNA or gDNA that made up the material.

Original data processing: Estimation of nucleated cell counts relied on the amplification of reference gene primers. The method was immunoSEQ multiplex PCR; TCRdb's version includes in-frame clones alone and lacks a portion of them. Clone size and V and J calls were adopted from that table, with D and trimming inferred from the DNA. The data show 250,000 or so clones, about 90% seen once. V and J are TRBV19 and TRBJ2-3, with 7 positions matching TRBD2. Material for sequencing was peripheral blood. The receptor's source is a man at least 80 years old with acute or convalescent COVID-19. CDR3 residues: CASNLGRATDTQYF. The CDR3 nucleotides are TGTGCCAGTAACCTGGGGAGGGCCACAGATACGCAGTATTTT.